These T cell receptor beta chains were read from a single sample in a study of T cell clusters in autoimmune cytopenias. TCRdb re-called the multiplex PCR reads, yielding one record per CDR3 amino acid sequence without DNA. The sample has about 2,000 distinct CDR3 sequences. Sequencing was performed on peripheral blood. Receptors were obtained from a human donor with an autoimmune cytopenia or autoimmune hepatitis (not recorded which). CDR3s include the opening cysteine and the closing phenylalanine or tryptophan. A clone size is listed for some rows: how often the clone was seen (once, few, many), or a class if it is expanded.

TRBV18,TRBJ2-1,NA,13,CASSRQGAYEQFF
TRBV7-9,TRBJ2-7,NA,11,CASSPLYEQYF
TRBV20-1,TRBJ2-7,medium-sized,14,CSASPSGASYEQYF
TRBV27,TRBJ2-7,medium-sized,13,CASSGTGENEQYF
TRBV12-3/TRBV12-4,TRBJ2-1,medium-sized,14,CASKWGGDYNEQFF
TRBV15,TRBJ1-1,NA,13,CATSKGDRTEAFF
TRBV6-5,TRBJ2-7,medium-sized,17,CASSYQSHRPELYEQYF
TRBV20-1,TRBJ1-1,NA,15,CSARDPGLGETEAFF
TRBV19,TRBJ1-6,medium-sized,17,CASSIGYGTGGNSPLHF
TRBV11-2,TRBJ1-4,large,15,CASSLEAGGDEKLFF
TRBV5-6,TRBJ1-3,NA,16,CASSLSFTGAANTIYF
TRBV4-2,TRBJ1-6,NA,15,CASTPTRTGNSPLHF
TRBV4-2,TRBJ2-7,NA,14,CASSQEPETYEQYF
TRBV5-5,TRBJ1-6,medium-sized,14,CARPPGGHNSPLHF
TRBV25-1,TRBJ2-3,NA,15,CASSDSPLASDTQYF